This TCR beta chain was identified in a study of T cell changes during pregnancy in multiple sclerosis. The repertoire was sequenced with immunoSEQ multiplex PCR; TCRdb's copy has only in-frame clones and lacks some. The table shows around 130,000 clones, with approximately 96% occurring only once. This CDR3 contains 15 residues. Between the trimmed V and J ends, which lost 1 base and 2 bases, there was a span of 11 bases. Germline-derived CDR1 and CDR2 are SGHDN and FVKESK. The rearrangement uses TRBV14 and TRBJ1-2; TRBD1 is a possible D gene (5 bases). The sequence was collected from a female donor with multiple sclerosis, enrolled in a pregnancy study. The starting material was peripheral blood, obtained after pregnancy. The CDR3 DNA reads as TGTGCCAGCAGCCAAGGGAAGGGGCGAAACTATGGCTACACCTTC. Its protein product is CASSQGKGRNYGYTF.